This paragraph covers one TCR beta chain sequence. Reverse transcription of roughly 0.5 to 1 ug RNA was carried out with random hexamers. Amplification of TCR beta CDR3 across 54 Vbeta and 13 Jbeta was performed with immunoSEQ multiplex PCR. Via MiXCR, TCRdb re-called the immunoSEQ multiplex PCR reads, giving one row per CDR3 protein. The sample lists some 170,000 distinct CDR3 sequences, about 94% seen once, with 0.1% in the top ten. Germline V gene sequence: CDR1 SGHRS, CDR2 YFSETQ. The CDR3 is 15 amino acids. J was trimmed by 4 bases and V by 4 bases; bases with no gene match: 7. These data belong to a study of CD8 T cells in Susac syndrome.

The receptor was derived from a human donor in good health. This chain uses TRBV5-1 with TRBJ2-1; 8 positions agree with TRBD2. What was sequenced was CD4+ T cells from PBMCs. The CDR3, as DNA: TGCGCCAGCAGCCGAGCGGGAGACGGGTACAATGAGCAGTTCTTC. Protein: CASSRAGDGYNEQFF.